The rows below give T cell receptor beta chains drawn from one sample of a study of cytomegalovirus exposure and HLA in healthy donors. Measured with immunoSEQ multiplex PCR; TCRdb has only the in-frame clones, and not every one. The sample yields fewer than 250,000 clones, roughly 79% seen once. Material: PBMCs. These receptors all stem from a male donor in good health and CMV-seronegative. The CDR3 runs from the conserved cysteine through the conserved F or W. D genes are given only for firm matches. Only some rows state a clone size, as once, few, many or a class for expanded clones.

D	length	V	size	J	CDR3	DNA
-	14	TRBV5-6	-	TRBJ1-1	CASSTGGGGGEAFF	TGTGCCAGCAGCACGGGAGGTGGGGGCGGGGAAGCTTTCTTT
-	12	TRBV6-6	-	TRBJ2-1	CASSFPEDEQFF	TGTGCCAGCAGTTTTCCGGAGGATGAGCAGTTCTTC
-	14	TRBV5-1	-	TRBJ2-1	CASSLERAYNEQFF	TGCGCCAGCAGCTTGGAGCGGGCCTACAATGAGCAGTTCTTC
-	13	TRBV5-4	-	TRBJ2-7	CASSSQGSYEQYF	TGTGCCAGCAGCTCACAGGGTTCTTACGAGCAGTACTTC
TRBD2	16	TRBV4-3	few	TRBJ2-3	CASSQGTSGGMNTQYF	TGCGCCAGCAGCCAAGGGACTAGCGGGGGTATGAATACGCAGTATTTT
-	16	TRBV5-8	-	TRBJ1-5	CASSPRQEESNQPQHF	TGTGCCAGCAGCCCACGACAGGAGGAAAGCAATCAGCCCCAGCATTTT
TRBD1	12	TRBV30	-	TRBJ2-5	CAWGAGGETQYF	TGTGCCTGGGGGGCAGGGGGTGAGACCCAGTACTTC
-	13	TRBV10-1	once	TRBJ1-1	CASSVSAATEAFF	TGCGCCAGCAGTGTTTCGGCGGCCACTGAAGCTTTCTTT
-	14	TRBV5-4	few	TRBJ1-4	CASSKGEADEKLFF	TGTGCCAGCAGCAAAGGGGAGGCCGATGAAAAACTGTTTTTT
TRBD2	15	TRBV7-6	once	TRBJ2-3	CASSQASGGWDTQYF	TGTGCCAGCAGCCAAGCTAGCGGGGGGTGGGATACGCAGTATTTT
-	16	TRBV5-6	-	TRBJ2-3	CASSSRIGQATDTQYF	TGTGCCAGCAGCTCGCGAATTGGACAAGCCACAGATACGCAGTATTTT
-	14	TRBV28	-	TRBJ2-7	CASSFTGQSYEQYF	TGTGCCAGCAGTTTTACCGGACAATCCTACGAGCAGTACTTC
TRBD1	15	TRBV5-1	-	TRBJ2-2	CASWTGQIPSGELFF	TGCGCCAGCTGGACAGGTCAAATCCCCTCCGGGGAGCTGTTTTTT
TRBD1	14	TRBV5-1	-	TRBJ1-6	CASSLGTGTSPLHF	TGCGCCAGCAGCCTCGGGACAGGGACTTCACCCCTCCACTTT
TRBD2	15	TRBV30	few	TRBJ2-7	CAWSVFGGSSYEQYF	TGTGCCTGGAGTGTATTTGGCGGGAGCTCCTACGAGCAGTACTTC
-	14	TRBV6-5	few	TRBJ1-1	CASSYSRGRTEAFF	TGTGCCAGCAGTTACTCTCGGGGGAGGACTGAAGCTTTCTTT
-	14	TRBV5-4	few	TRBJ1-5	CASSSGGEAQPQHF	TGTGCCAGCAGCTCTGGAGGGGAGGCGCAGCCCCAGCATTTT
TRBD2	15	TRBV11-1	-	TRBJ2-3	CASSSLAGFTDTQYF	TGTGCCAGCAGCTCACTAGCGGGCTTCACAGATACGCAGTATTTT
-	17	TRBV6-4	-	TRBJ2-7	CASSPPSGRTHSYEQYF	TGTGCCAGCAGTCCTCCCTCCGGTAGGACACACTCCTACGAGCAGTACTTC
TRBD2	15	TRBV6-5	once	TRBJ2-7	CASSYWGTSETEQYF	TGTGCCAGTTCCTACTGGGGGACTAGTGAGACCGAGCAGTACTTC
TRBD2	17	TRBV15	-	TRBJ2-3	CATSRGLAGGMTDTQYF	TGTGCCACCAGCAGGGGACTAGCGGGAGGGATGACAGATACGCAGTATTTT
TRBD1	17	TRBV4-2	-	TRBJ2-1	CASSQEIRDRGGNEQFF	TGTGCCAGCAGCCAAGAAATAAGGGACAGGGGGGGGAATGAGCAGTTCTTC
TRBD2	14	TRBV29-1	once	TRBJ2-7	CSVLTSGSSYEQYF	TGCAGCGTCCTGACTAGCGGGAGCTCCTACGAGCAGTACTTC
TRBD1	15	TRBV25-1	-	TRBJ1-4	CASSDPGQYNEKLFF	TGTGCCAGCAGTGACCCGGGACAGTATAATGAAAAACTGTTTTTT
TRBD1	18	TRBV14	-	TRBJ1-6	CASSPGTAPRSYNSPLHF	TGTGCCAGCAGCCCCGGGACAGCCCCGCGCTCCTATAATTCACCCCTCCACTTT
TRBD2	15	TRBV6-5	-	TRBJ2-1	CASSPRTSGGVEQFF	TGTGCCAGCAGCCCGCGGACTAGCGGGGGGGTCGAGCAGTTCTTC
-	16	TRBV7-9	-	TRBJ2-1	CASSSRGARVYNEQFF	TGTGCCAGCAGCTCCCGGGGAGCGCGTGTCTACAATGAGCAGTTCTTC
-	14	TRBV4-1	few	TRBJ1-2	CASSQVGRAYGYTF	TGCGCCAGCAGCCAAGTAGGCAGGGCCTATGGCTACACCTTC
-	16	TRBV5-6	-	TRBJ2-6	CASSFDRSSGANVLTF	TGTGCCAGCAGCTTCGACAGGAGCTCTGGGGCCAACGTCCTGACTTTC
-	15	TRBV28	-	TRBJ1-2	CASRRQTSTLYGYTF	TGTGCCAGCCGTCGACAGACCAGTACCTTATATGGCTACACCTTC
-	14	TRBV9	-	TRBJ2-2	CASSVGRGAGELFF	TGTGCCAGCAGCGTAGGAAGGGGCGCCGGGGAGCTGTTTTTT
TRBD1	15	TRBV27	-	TRBJ1-4	CASSFAGQYNEKLFF	TGTGCCAGCAGTTTCGCGGGACAGTATAATGAAAAACTGTTTTTT
-	16	TRBV30	-	TRBJ2-1	CAWSVEGAGSYNEQFF	TGTGCCTGGAGCGTGGAAGGGGCAGGATCCTACAATGAGCAGTTCTTC
-	14	TRBV7-9	-	TRBJ1-2	CASSLDPALYGYTF	TGTGCCAGCAGCTTAGATCCAGCGCTCTATGGCTACACCTTC
-	14	TRBV6-1	-	TRBJ2-7	CASSEPGLNYEQYF	TGTGCCAGCAGTGAACCGGGACTGAACTACGAGCAGTACTTC
-	16	TRBV9	-	TRBJ2-3	CASSASGWASTDTQYF	TGTGCCAGCAGCGCCTCAGGGTGGGCTTCCACAGATACGCAGTATTTT
-	16	TRBV4-1	-	TRBJ2-1	CASSQDQGGSVFEQFF	TGCGCCAGCAGCCAAGATCAGGGAGGATCGGTTTTTGAGCAGTTCTTC
-	15	TRBV6-7	-	TRBJ2-1	CASSYDTSSYNEQFF	TGTGCCAGCAGTTACGATACTAGCTCCTACAATGAGCAGTTCTTC
-	15	TRBV10-3	few	TRBJ2-7	CAISYPAQGTYEQYF	TGTGCCATCAGCTACCCCGCCCAGGGGACCTACGAGCAGTACTTC
-	16	TRBV4-3	-	TRBJ1-1	CASSHPPPIQNTEAFF	TGCGCCAGCAGCCACCCCCCCCCTATCCAGAACACTGAAGCTTTCTTT
TRBD2	15	TRBV19	-	TRBJ2-2	CASSSQTSNGGELFF	TGTGCCAGTAGTTCCCAGACTAGCAACGGCGGGGAGCTGTTTTTT
TRBD1	15	TRBV2	-	TRBJ2-1	CASSPDRGRSNEQFF	TGTGCCAGCAGTCCGGACAGGGGGAGATCCAATGAGCAGTTCTTC
TRBD2	15	TRBV6-5	-	TRBJ2-1	CASSRGRHSYNEQFF	TGTGCCAGCAGCCGCGGGAGGCACTCCTACAATGAGCAGTTCTTC
TRBD2	18	TRBV4-2	-	TRBJ2-1	CASSPLLGGLGSVDEQFF	TGTGCCAGCAGCCCTCTCTTAGGGGGACTAGGGAGTGTCGATGAGCAGTTCTTC
-	15	TRBV27	-	TRBJ1-1	CASSLLGEGNTEAFF	TGTGCCAGCAGTTTATTGGGGGAGGGGAACACTGAAGCTTTCTTT
-	13	TRBV28	-	TRBJ1-2	CASTRSTAGGYTF	TGTGCCAGCACCAGGTCCACAGCGGGGGGCTACACCTTC
-	15	TRBV19	-	TRBJ1-1	CASSTWRAGNTEAFF	TGTGCCAGTAGTACCTGGAGGGCGGGGAACACTGAAGCTTTCTTT
TRBD1	14	TRBV28	-	TRBJ1-5	CASSSQTGVRSQHF	TGTGCCAGCAGTTCTCAGACAGGGGTTAGGTCCCAGCATTTT
TRBD1	12	TRBV29-1	-	TRBJ1-5	CSVGTGEQPQHF	TGCAGCGTCGGGACAGGGGAACAGCCCCAGCATTTT
-	13	TRBV9	-	TRBJ2-7	CASSGGDDYEQYF	TGTGCCAGCAGCGGGGGCGACGACTACGAGCAGTACTTC
-	15	TRBV19	-	TRBJ2-3	CASSDQARGTDTQYF	TGTGCCAGTAGTGACCAGGCCCGAGGCACAGATACGCAGTATTTT
-	15	TRBV5-4	-	TRBJ2-7	CASSLEGRRTMEQYF	TGTGCCAGCAGCTTGGAAGGCAGGAGGACGATGGAGCAGTACTTC
TRBD2	16	TRBV5-1	-	TRBJ2-3	CASSLGLAGNADTQYF	TGCGCCAGCAGCCTGGGACTAGCGGGAAATGCAGATACGCAGTATTTT
TRBD1	15	TRBV5-4	-	TRBJ2-7	CASSTREGQGGEQYF	TGTGCCAGCAGCACCCGTGAGGGACAGGGCGGTGAGCAGTACTTC
TRBD1	13	TRBV6-1	-	TRBJ1-6	CASKRQGNSPLHF	TGTGCCAGCAAGCGACAGGGGAATTCACCCCTCCACTTT
-	14	TRBV30	-	TRBJ1-1	CACPKAPTGTEAFF	TGTGCCTGCCCCAAGGCCCCCACGGGGACTGAAGCTTTCTTT
-	13	TRBV29-1	-	TRBJ1-4	CSANRPGGEKLFF	TGCAGCGCCAACCGCCCCGGAGGCGAAAAACTGTTTTTT
TRBD2	16	TRBV10-3	once	TRBJ2-5	CAISKGLAGGRETQYF	TGTGCCATCAGTAAAGGACTAGCGGGAGGTCGGGAGACCCAGTACTTC
-	15	TRBV7-2	once	TRBJ1-3	CASSLGAGGGNTIYF	TGTGCCAGCAGCTTAGGGGCAGGCGGGGGAAACACCATATATTTT
TRBD1	19	TRBV28	-	TRBJ2-7	CASSLQKGQDGGLTYEQYF	TGTGCCAGCAGTTTACAGAAGGGACAGGATGGGGGTTTAACCTACGAGCAGTACTTC